This T cell receptor beta chain was recorded in a study of blood T cell repertoires in COVID-19. Study-level information: T cells, B-cell-depleted T cells, or PBMCs supplied cDNA or gDNA.

Method: immunoSEQ multiplex PCR; TCRdb's copy keeps in-frame clones and lacks some. The sample yields around 130,000 clones, around 88% seen once. Germline CDR1 LNHDA, CDR2 SQIVND (reference sequence). The CDR3 contains 15 residues. The trim removed 4 bases at V and 7 bases at J, leaving 5 bases unmatched. Sequenced input: peripheral blood. The gene calls are TRBV19 and TRBJ2-1; 12 nucleotides line up with TRBD2. The clonotype was recovered from a man over 45 with active or convalescent COVID-19. CDR3 residues: CASSNLAGGGNEQFF. CDR3 nucleotide sequence: TGTGCCAGTAGTAACCTAGCGGGAGGGGGTAATGAGCAGTTCTTC.